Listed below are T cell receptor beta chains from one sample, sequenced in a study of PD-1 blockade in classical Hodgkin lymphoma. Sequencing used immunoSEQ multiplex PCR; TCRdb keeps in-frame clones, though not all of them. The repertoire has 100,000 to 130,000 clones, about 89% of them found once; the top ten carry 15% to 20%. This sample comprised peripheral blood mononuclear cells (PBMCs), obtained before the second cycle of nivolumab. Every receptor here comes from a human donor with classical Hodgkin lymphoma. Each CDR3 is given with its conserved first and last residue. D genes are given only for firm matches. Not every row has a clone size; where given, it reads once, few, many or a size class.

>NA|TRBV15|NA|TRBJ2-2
TGTGCCACCAGCTCCGGATTGCGCCTCCCCGGGGAGCTGTTTTTT
CATSSGLRLPGELFF
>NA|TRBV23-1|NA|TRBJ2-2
TGCGCCAGCAGGCGAACCCCCATGAGGGGACTGAACACCGGGGAGCTGTTTTTT
CASRRTPMRGLNTGELFF
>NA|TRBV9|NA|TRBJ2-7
TGTGCCAGCAGCGTAGGCCAGGGAACCTACGAGCAGTACTTC
CASSVGQGTYEQYF
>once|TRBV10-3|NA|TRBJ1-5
TGTGCCATCAGTGAAGGAGACAGTAATCAGCCCCAGCATTTT
CAISEGDSNQPQHF
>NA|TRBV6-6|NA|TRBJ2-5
TGTGCCAGCAGTTACTCCTCAGCTGTAGCCAAAGAGACCCAGTACTTC
CASSYSSAVAKETQYF
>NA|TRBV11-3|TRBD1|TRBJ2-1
TGTGCCAGCAGCTTACGAGGGACAGGAGGGAATGAGCAGTTCTTC
CASSLRGTGGNEQFF
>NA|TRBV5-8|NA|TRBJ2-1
TGTGCCAGCAGCCACCTCGGGGGGCGCTCCTACAATGAGCAGTTCTTC
CASSHLGGRSYNEQFF
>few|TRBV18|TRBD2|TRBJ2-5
TGTGCCAGCTCACCACGGACGGGAGGGCCTCCAAGAGCCCAGTACTTC
CASSPRTGGPPRAQYF
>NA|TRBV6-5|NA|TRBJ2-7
TGTGCCAGCAGTTACTCCCGGGGCGAGCAGTACTTC
CASSYSRGEQYF
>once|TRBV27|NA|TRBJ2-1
TGTGCCAGCAGTTCTCGGGGACCCTACAATGAGCAGTTCTTC
CASSSRGPYNEQFF
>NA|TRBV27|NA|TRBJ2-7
TGTGCCAGCAGCCAGACAGGCACCTACGAGCAGTACTTC
CASSQTGTYEQYF
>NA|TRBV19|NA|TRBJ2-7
TGTGCCAGTAGTACCTCCCTCTCCGCGGGAATTTACGAGCAGTACTTC
CASSTSLSAGIYEQYF
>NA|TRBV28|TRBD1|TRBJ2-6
TGTGCCAGCCGGACAGGGGGCCTCTCTGGGGCCAACGTCCTGACTTTC
CASRTGGLSGANVLTF
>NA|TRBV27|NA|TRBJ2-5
TGTGCCAGCAGTTCCCAACTAGAGGGGGAGACCCAGTACTTC
CASSSQLEGETQYF
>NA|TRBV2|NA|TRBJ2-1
TGTGCCAGCAGTGGGTGGACGGGAGCTGCGAGAGATGAGCAGTTCTTC
CASSGWTGAARDEQFF
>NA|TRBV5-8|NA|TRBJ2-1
TGTGCCAGCAGCTTGGTCCCTCTAGGTGAGCAGTTCTTC
CASSLVPLGEQFF
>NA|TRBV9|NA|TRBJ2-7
TGTGCCAGCACCCCCGGGGGACTTAGCTCCTACGAGCAGTACTTC
CASTPGGLSSYEQYF
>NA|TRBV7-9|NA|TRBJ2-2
TGTGCCAGCAGCTATAGTCTGGGGGGAAACACCGGGGAGCTGTTTTTT
CASSYSLGGNTGELFF
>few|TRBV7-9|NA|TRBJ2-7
TGTGCCAGACACAGTGACTCCTACGAGCAGTACTTC
CARHSDSYEQYF
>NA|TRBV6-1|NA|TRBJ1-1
TGTGCCAGCAGTGAAATAAAGGACACTGAAGCTTTCTTT
CASSEIKDTEAFF
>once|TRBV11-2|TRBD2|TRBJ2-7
TGTGCCAGCAGCCTCGGGGGGGGAATGTACGAGCAGTACTTC
CASSLGGGMYEQYF
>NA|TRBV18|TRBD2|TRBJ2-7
TGTGCCAGCTCACCGAAGTGGGAGGGCCCCTTCGGAGAGCAGTACTTC
CASSPKWEGPFGEQYF
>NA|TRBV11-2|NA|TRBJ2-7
TGTGCCAGCAGCTTAGACAGGAATACGATCCAGTACTTC
CASSLDRNTIQYF
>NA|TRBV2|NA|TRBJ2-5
TGTGCCAGCTTGACGGGGCGGGGAGAGACCCAGTACTTC
CASLTGRGETQYF
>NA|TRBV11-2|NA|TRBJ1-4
TGTGCCAGCAGCTTTGGGGTTGGGGAAAAACTGTTTTTT
CASSFGVGEKLFF
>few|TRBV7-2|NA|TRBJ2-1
TGTGCCAGCAGCTTAGCTGCGACAGCTGCTTACAATGAGCAGTTCTTC
CASSLAATAAYNEQFF
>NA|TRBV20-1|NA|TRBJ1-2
TGCAGTGCTAGAGGCGGTGGCTACACCTTC
CSARGGGYTF
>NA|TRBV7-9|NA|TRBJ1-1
TGTGCCAGCAGCTCGTCTGGTTATGAAGCTTTCTTT
CASSSSGYEAFF
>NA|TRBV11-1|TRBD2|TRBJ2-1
TGTGCCAGCTTACCCGGGACTAGCGGGAGAGGGAATGAGCAGTTCTTC
CASLPGTSGRGNEQFF
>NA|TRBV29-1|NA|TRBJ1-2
TGCAGCGCCCTGGGAGGGAGCAAAGGGAACTATGGCTACACCTTC
CSALGGSKGNYGYTF
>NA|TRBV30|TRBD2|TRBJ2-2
TGTGCCTGGAGTAAAGGGACTAGCGAAACCGGGGAGCTGTTTTTT
CAWSKGTSETGELFF
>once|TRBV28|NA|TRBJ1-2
TGTGCCAGCAGCCAAACGGGGGTTATGAGGGGCTACACCTTC
CASSQTGVMRGYTF
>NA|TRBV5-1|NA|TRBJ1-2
TGCGCCAGCAGCTTGGGTTCAGGAAACAACTATGGCTACACCTTC
CASSLGSGNNYGYTF
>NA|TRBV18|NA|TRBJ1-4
TGTGCCAGCTCCCCGCGGAGAACAACTAATGAAAAACTGTTTTTT
CASSPRRTTNEKLFF
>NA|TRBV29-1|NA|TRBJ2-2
TGCAGCGTTGAAGACTGGGCTAGCGGGGAGCTGTTTTTT
CSVEDWASGELFF
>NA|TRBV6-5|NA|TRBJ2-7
TGTGCCAGCACTTCCCTACGGCGGGAATACTACGAGCAGTACTTC
CASTSLRREYYEQYF
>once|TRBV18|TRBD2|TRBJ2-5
TGTGCCAGCTCACCCCGGGCGGGAGACCGGGAGACCCAGTACTTC
CASSPRAGDRETQYF
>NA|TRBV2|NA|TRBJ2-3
TGTGCCAGCAGTGACCCCCGCACCCGTGCTAGCACAGATACGCAGTATTTT
CASSDPRTRASTDTQYF
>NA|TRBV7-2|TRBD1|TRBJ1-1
TGTGCCAGCAGCTTAGTCCGGACAGGGGAGACTGAAGCTTTCTTT
CASSLVRTGETEAFF
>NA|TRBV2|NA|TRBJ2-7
TGTGCCAGCAGTGCGGCCCGTCGGTTGTCCGAGCAGTACTTC
CASSAARRLSEQYF
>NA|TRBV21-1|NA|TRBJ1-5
TGTGCCAGCAGCAAAGGGCAGGGTTACGTACCGCATCAGCCCCAGCATTTT
CASSKGQGYVPHQPQHF
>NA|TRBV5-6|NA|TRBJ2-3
TGTGCCAGCAAGGTTAACGGGCCAGATACGCAGTATTTT
CASKVNGPDTQYF
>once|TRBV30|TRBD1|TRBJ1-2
TGTGCCTGGAGTGTACGGTTCCAGGGGGACAGGCAAATTACTAACTATGGCTACACCTTC
CAWSVRFQGDRQITNYGYTF
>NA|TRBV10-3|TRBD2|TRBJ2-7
TGTGCCATCAGTGAGTCGGGCAGGGAGGGCGAGCAGTACTTC
CAISESGREGEQYF
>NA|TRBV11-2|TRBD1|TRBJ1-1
TGTGCCAGCAGATATGTAGGACAGGTTTTATCTGAAGCTTTCTTT
CASRYVGQVLSEAFF
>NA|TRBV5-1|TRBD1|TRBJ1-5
TGCGCCAGCAGCTTAAGTGGACAGGGGGATCAGCCCCAGCATTTT
CASSLSGQGDQPQHF
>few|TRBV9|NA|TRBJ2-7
TGTGCCAGCAGCGTAGGTCAGGGGCTCATGTACGAGCAGTACTTC
CASSVGQGLMYEQYF
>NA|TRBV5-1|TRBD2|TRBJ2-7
TGCGCCAGCAGCTTGAAGGCTAGCGGGATTTACGAGCAGTACTTC
CASSLKASGIYEQYF
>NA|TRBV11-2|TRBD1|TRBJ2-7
TGTGCCAGCAGCTTAGGATTCACTGGGACAGGGGGCGAGCAGTACTTC
CASSLGFTGTGGEQYF
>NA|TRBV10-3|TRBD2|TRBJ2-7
TGTGCCATCAGCGAGCGGGAGGTCTACGAGCAGTACTTC
CAISEREVYEQYF
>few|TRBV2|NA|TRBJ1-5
TGTGCCAGCAGGTGGGACCACAATCAGCCCCAGCATTTT
CASRWDHNQPQHF
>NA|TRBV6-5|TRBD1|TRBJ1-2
TGTGCCAGCAGCGAAATGGGACAGATTAACTATGGCTACACCTTC
CASSEMGQINYGYTF
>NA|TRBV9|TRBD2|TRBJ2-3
TGTGCCAGCAGCCCACGTGGTAGCGGGAAGAACACAGATACGCAGTATTTT
CASSPRGSGKNTDTQYF
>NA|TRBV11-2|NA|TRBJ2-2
TGTGCCAGCAGCTCCTTAAGGGGGAGGGCCGCCGGGGAGCTGTTTTTT
CASSSLRGRAAGELFF